One sample yielded the 13 T cell receptor beta chains listed below, sequenced in a study of T cells after posttransplantation cyclophosphamide (dated by TCRdb to 2015 to 2016). The library was produced with the immunoSEQ multiplex PCR assay. This immuneACCESS table, as held by TCRdb, lists in-frame sequences with V and J called but not all clones. Of the missing ones, under half trace to an unresolved V gene in checked studies; the others have no known cause. The sample data list tens of thousands of clones, and approximately 73% of these were observed just once. More than 0.55% of the sample lies in the top ten. Sequences were obtained from memory CD4+ T cells sorted from PBMCs. Receptor source: an older woman in good health, CMV-negative, and a related stem cell transplant donor.

The V and J genes are TRBV9 and TRBJ2-5; D remains unclear. CDR1 is SGDLS, CDR2 YYNGEE, per germline. This CDR3 has 13 residues. Between the trimmed V and J ends, which lost 1 base and 4 bases, there was a span of 8 bases. Here the CDR3 reads CASSVTPGETQYF. CDR3 bases: TGTGCCAGCAGCGTAACGCCAGGAGAGACCCAGTACTTC.

J is TRBJ2-7 and V is TRBV25-1; D may be TRBD2 (6 bases). Per germline, CDR1 MGHDK and CDR2 SYGVNS. The ends were cut back, 4 bases at V and 5 bases at J, with 9 bases in the middle. This CDR3 comprises 12 residues. As DNA, the CDR3 is TGTGCCAGCAGTGCGGGACTCGACGAGCAGTACTTC. Encoded protein: CASSAGLDEQYF.

This chain connects TRBV7-9 to TRBJ2-1; TRBD2 matches 9 bases. Looked up from germline, CDR1 is SEHNR and CDR2 is FQNEAQ (reference sequence). The junction had 17 bases not matched to a gene; V was cut back by 4 bases and J by 7 bases. This CDR3 has 18 amino acids. Here the CDR3 reads CASSSFVRGGKGRNEQFF. DNA for the CDR3: TGTGCCAGCAGCTCCTTTGTGCGGGGGGGTAAAGGTAGGAATGAGCAGTTCTTC.

The genes are TRBV18 and TRBJ1-1; D is undetermined. Germline V lookup: CDR1 KGHSH, CDR2 LQKENI. The CDR3 totals 13 residues. Between the trimmed V and J ends, which lost 2 bases and 3 bases, there was a span of 7 bases. As DNA, the CDR3 is TGTGCCAGCTCACCATCCGTAGACACTGAAGCTTTCTTT. As protein: CASSPSVDTEAFF. The variable domain in full, with the rest retrieved from reference TRBV18 and TRBJ1-1, is NAGVMQNPRHLVRRRGQEARLRCSPMKGHSHVYWYRQLPEEGLKFMVYLQKENIIDESGMPKERFSAEFPKEGPSILRIQQVVRGDSAAYFCASSPSVDTEAFFGQGTRLTVV.

This chain joins TRBV4-1 and TRBJ1-1, with 7 positions matching TRBD1. CDR1 and CDR2 (germline): MGHRA, YSYEKL. V was pared by 1 base and J by 8 bases, with 13 bases of the junction left unmatched. The CDR3 length is 16 residues. The CDR3 is CASSQGLGSPGQEAFF. In DNA, the CDR3 is TGCGCCAGCAGCCAAGGGCTAGGGTCACCGGGACAGGAAGCTTTCTTT.

The V gene is TRBV28, the J gene TRBJ2-7; TRBD1 agrees at 10 bases. From germline, CDR1 is MDHEN and CDR2 SYDVKM. J was trimmed by 1 base and V by 4 bases; bases with no gene match: 1. The CDR3 runs to 14 residues. CDR3 nucleotides: TGTGCCAGCAGTTGGACAGGGGGGTCCTACGAGCAGTACTTC. It codes for CASSWTGGSYEQYF.

The CDR3 nucleotides read TGTGCCAGCAGCATCGACAGAGTCTATGGCTACACCTTC. It is translated as CASSIDRVYGYTF. This chain links TRBV7-3 with TRBJ1-2; perhaps TRBD1 as D (5 bases). V dropped 5 bases and J dropped 4 bases, with 11 bases sitting between them. CDR3 length: 13 residues. CDR1 and CDR2 from the germline V gene are SGHTA and FQGTGA.

The chain employs TRBV28 and TRBJ2-7; D uncertain. This CDR3 comprises 11 residues. Germline CDR1 and CDR2: MDHEN and SYDVKM. V gave up 6 bases and J gave up 4 bases, with 7 bases separating them. The CDR3 sequence: CASRVGYEQYF. DNA of the CDR3: TGTGCCAGCAGGGTCGGGTACGAGCAGTACTTC.

V usage is TRBV23-1 and J usage is TRBJ2-7; 7 bases match TRBD2. TRBV23-1 is filed as an ORF, its function uncertain. The CDR3 contains 15 residues. The V and J ends lost 0 bases and 6 bases, in that order; junction bases with no gene match: 8. The CDR3 region is CASSQSRLPSGEQYF. DNA of the CDR3: TGCGCCAGCAGTCAATCTCGACTACCTAGCGGCGAGCAGTACTTC.

In this sample, this clone turned up a few times. This chain uses TRBV12-5 with TRBJ2-1, with TRBD1 matching 7 bases. V lost 1 base, J lost 4 bases, and 4 bases stayed unmatched. The germline V gene has CDR1 LGHNT and CDR2 FRNRAP. The CDR3 is made up of 15 amino acids. The CDR3 nucleotides are TGTGCTAGTGGTTTGGGGGACAGTCTATACAATGAGCAGTTCTTC. It specifies CASGLGDSLYNEQFF. The full variable domain, with the rest looked up from reference TRBV12-5 and TRBJ2-1, is DARVTQTPRHKVTEMGQEVTMRCQPILGHNTVFWYRQTMMQGLELLAYFRNRAPLDDSGMPKDRFSAEMPDATLATLKIQPSEPRDSAVYFCASGLGDSLYNEQFFGPGTRLTVL.

Here the CDR3 DNA reads TGTGCCAGCAGCTTAGACAGGGCTGGAAACACCATATATTTT. Translated, it gives CASSLDRAGNTIYF. The chain employs TRBV7-8 and TRBJ1-3; weak D call: TRBD1 (6 bases). V shed 1 base and J shed 2 bases, with 6 bases lying between them. There are 14 residues in the CDR3. Germline V gives CDR1 SGHVS, CDR2 FQNEAQ.

This sequence joins TRBV6-6 and TRBJ1-6; possibly TRBD1 for D (5 bases). The CDR3 has 15 amino acids. The V gene's germline CDR1 is MNHNY and CDR2 SVGAGI (reference sequence). V was cut by 5 bases and J by 12 bases, with 20 bases left in between. The CDR3 region is CASSPTDRLSGPLHF. The DNA for the CDR3 is TGTGCCAGCAGTCCAACTGACAGACTTTCAGGACCCCTCCACTTT.

This clone was seen only once. The V call is TRBV4-2, the J call TRBJ2-1, with 9 bases that match TRBD2. Trimming took 0 bases from V and 11 from J; bases not matched to a gene: 11. CDR1 is LGHNA and CDR2 is YNFKEQ in the germline V gene. The CDR3 spans 16 residues. CDR3 residues: CASSQDPEGGGAKQFF. The CDR3 nucleotides are TGTGCCAGCAGCCAAGACCCGGAGGGCGGGGGGGCCAAGCAGTTCTTC.